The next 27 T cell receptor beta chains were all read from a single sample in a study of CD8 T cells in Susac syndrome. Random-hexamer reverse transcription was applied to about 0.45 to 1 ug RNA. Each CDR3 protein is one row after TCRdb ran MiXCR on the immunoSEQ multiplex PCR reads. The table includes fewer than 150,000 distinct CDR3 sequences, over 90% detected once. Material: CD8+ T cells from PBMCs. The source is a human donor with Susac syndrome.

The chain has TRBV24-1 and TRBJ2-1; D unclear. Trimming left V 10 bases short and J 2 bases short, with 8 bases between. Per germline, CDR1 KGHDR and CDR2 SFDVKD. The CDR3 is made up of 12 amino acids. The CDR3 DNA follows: TGTGCCACGGGCTCCGCCTACAATGAGCAGTTCTTC. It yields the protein CATGSAYNEQFF.

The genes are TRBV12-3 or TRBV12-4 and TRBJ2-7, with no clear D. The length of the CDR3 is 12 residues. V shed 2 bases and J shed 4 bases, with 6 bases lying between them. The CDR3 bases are TGTGCCAGCAGTTTACTCTTGTACGAGCAGTACTTC. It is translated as CASSLLLYEQYF.

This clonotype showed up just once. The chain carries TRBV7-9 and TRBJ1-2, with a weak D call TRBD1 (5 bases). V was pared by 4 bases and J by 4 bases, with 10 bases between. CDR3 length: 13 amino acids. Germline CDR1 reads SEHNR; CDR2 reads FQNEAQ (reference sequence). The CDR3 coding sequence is TGTGCCAGCAGCTCAGGGACTCCCTATGGCTACACCTTC. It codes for CASSSGTPYGYTF.

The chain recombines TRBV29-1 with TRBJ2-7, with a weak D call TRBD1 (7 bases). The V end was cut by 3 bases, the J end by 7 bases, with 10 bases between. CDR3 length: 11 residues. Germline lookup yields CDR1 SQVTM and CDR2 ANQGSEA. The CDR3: CSVDAGGEQYF. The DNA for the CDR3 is TGCAGCGTTGATGCAGGGGGGGAGCAGTACTTC.

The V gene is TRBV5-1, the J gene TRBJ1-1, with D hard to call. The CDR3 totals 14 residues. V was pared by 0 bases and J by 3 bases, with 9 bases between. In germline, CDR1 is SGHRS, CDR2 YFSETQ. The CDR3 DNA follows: TGCGCCAGCAGCTTGGGCGGCGGAGACACTGAAGCTTTCTTT. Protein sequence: CASSLGGGDTEAFF.

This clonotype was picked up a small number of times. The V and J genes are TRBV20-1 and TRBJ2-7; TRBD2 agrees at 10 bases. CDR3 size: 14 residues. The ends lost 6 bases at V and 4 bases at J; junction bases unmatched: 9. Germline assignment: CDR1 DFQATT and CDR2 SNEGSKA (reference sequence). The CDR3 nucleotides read TGCAGTGCGGGGGCCGGGACTAGCGATTACGAGCAGTACTTC. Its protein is CSAGAGTSDYEQYF.

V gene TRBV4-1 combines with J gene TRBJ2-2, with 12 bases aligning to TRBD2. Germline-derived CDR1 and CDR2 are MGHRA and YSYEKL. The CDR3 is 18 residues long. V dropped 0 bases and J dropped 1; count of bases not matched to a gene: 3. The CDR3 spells CASSQDQLAGGNTGELFF. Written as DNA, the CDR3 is TGCGCCAGCAGCCAAGATCAACTAGCGGGAGGGAACACCGGGGAGCTGTTTTTT.

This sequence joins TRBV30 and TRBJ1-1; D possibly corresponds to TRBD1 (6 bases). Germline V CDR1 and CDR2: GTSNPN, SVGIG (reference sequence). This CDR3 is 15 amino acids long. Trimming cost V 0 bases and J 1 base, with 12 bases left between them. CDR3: CAWSVRWGRNTEAFF. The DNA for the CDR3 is TGTGCCTGGAGTGTTCGATGGGGGCGGAACACTGAAGCTTTCTTT.

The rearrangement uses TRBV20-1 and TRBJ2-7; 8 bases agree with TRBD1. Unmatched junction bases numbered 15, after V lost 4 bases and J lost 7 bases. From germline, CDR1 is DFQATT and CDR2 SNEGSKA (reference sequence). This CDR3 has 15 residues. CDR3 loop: CSAKGPDRGLGEQYF. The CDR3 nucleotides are TGCAGTGCTAAAGGGCCCGACAGGGGATTGGGAGAGCAGTACTTC.

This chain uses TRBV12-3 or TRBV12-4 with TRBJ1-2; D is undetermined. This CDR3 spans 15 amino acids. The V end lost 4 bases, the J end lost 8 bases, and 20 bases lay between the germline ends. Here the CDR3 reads CASSYSVQINLGYTF. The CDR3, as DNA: TGTGCCAGCAGTTACAGCGTACAAATTAATCTGGGCTACACCTTC.

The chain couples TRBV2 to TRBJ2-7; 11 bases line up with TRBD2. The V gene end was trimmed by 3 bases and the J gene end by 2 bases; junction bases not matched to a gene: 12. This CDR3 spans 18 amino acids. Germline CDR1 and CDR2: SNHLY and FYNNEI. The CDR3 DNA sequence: TGTGCCAGCAGTGATGGGACTAGCGGTCTTCTCCTAACCTACGAGCAGTACTTC. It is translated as CASSDGTSGLLLTYEQYF.

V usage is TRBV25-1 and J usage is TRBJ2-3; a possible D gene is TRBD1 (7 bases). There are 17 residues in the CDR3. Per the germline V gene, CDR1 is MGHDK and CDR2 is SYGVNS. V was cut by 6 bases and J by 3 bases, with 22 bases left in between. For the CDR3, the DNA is TGTGCCAGCAGACAGGGGTTTAGCGGAGCTCCTACAGATACGCAGTATTTT. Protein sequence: CASRQGFSGAPTDTQYF. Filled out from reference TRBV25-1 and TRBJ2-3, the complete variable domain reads EADIYQTPRYLVIGTGKKITLECSQTMGHDKMYWYQQDPGMELHLIHYSYGVNSTEKGDLSSESTVSRIRTEHFPLTLESARPSHTSQYLCASRQGFSGAPTDTQYFGPGTRLTVL.

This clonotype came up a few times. The CDR3 spells CASSPQGNEQFF. The CDR3 bases are TGTGCCAGTAGTCCCCAGGGGAATGAGCAGTTCTTC. The chain couples TRBV19 to TRBJ2-1; tentative D call: TRBD1 (6 bases). Germline V gene sequence: CDR1 LNHDA, CDR2 SQIVND (reference sequence). V was clipped by 5 bases and J by 7 bases, with 9 bases between them. This CDR3 comprises 12 residues.

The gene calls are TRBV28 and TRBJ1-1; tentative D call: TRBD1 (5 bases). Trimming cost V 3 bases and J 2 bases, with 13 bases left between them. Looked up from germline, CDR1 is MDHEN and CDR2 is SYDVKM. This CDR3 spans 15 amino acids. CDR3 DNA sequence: TGTGCCAGCAGTTTTGATTCCGGGGCCAACACTGAAGCTTTCTTT. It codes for CASSFDSGANTEAFF.

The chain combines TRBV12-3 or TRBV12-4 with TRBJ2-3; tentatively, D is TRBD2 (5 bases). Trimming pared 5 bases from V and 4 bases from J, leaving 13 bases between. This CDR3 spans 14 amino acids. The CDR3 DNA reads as TGTGCCAGCAGTCCCGGGGAAGGGTCAGATACGCAGTATTTT. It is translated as CASSPGEGSDTQYF.

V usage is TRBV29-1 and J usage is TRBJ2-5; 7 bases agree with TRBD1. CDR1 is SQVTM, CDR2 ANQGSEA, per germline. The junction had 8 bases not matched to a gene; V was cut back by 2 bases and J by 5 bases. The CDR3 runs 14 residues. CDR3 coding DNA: TGCAGCGTTGAAAGAAAACAGGGGAGTGAGACCCAGTACTTC. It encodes CSVERKQGSETQYF.

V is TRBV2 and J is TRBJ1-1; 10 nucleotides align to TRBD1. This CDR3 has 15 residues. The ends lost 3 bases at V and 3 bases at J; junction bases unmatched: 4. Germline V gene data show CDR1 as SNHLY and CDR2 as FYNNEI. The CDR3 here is CASSDRDRGYTEAFF. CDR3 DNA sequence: TGTGCCAGCAGTGACCGGGACAGGGGTTACACTGAAGCTTTCTTT.

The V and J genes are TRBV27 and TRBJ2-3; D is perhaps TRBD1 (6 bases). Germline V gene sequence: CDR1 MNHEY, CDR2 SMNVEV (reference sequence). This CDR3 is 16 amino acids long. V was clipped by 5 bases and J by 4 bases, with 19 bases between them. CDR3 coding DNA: TGTGCCAGCAGTCTTTTACAGGGTAACTCGGCAGATACGCAGTATTTT. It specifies CASSLLQGNSADTQYF.

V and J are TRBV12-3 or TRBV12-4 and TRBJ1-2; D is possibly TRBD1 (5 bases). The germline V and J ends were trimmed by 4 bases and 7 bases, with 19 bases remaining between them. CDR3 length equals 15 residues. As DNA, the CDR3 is TGTGCCAGCAGTTCCTCTAGGGAGGGACGGGGTGGCTACACCTTC. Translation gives CASSSSREGRGGYTF.

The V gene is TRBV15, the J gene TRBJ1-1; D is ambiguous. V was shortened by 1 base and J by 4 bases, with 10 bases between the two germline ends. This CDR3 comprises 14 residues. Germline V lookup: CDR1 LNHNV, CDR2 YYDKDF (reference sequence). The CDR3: CATSRAVVSTEAFF. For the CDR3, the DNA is TGTGCCACCAGCAGAGCTGTCGTTAGCACTGAAGCTTTCTTT.

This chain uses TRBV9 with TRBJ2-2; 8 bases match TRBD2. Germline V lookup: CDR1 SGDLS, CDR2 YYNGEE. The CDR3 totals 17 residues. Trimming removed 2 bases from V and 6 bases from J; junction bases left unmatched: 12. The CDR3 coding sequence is TGTGCCAGCAGCGTTATGGGACTAGGGTCTAGGGCCGGGGAGCTGTTTTTT. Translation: CASSVMGLGSRAGELFF.

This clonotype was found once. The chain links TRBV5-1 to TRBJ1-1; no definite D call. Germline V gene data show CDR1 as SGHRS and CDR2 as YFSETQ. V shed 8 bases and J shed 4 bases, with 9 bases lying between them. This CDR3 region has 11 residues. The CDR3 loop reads CASRISTEAFF. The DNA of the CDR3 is TGCGCCAGTCGCATATCCACTGAAGCTTTCTTT.

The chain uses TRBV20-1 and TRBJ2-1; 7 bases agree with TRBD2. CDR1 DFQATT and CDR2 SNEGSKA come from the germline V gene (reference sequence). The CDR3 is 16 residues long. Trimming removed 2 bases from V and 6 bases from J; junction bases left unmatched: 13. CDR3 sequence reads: CSARPVSSGTGNEQFF. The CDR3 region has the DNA TGCAGTGCTAGACCTGTCTCTAGCGGCACAGGCAATGAGCAGTTCTTC.

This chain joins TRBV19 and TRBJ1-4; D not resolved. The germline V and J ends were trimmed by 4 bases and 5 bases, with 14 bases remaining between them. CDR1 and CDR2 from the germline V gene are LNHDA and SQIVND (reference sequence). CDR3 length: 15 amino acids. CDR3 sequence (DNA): TGTGCCAGTAGTACCTTCGGCCCGGGCAATGAAAAACTGTTTTTT. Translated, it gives CASSTFGPGNEKLFF. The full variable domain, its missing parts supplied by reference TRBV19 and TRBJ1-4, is DGGITQSPKYLFRKEGQNVTLSCEQNLNHDAMYWYRQDPGQGLRLIYYSQIVNDFQKGDIAEGYSVSREKKESFPLTVTSAQKNPTAFYLCASSTFGPGNEKLFFGSGTQLSVL.

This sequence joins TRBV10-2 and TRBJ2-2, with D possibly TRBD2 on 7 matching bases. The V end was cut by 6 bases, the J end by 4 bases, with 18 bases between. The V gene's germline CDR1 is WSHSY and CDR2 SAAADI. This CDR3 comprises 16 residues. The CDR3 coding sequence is TGCGCCAGCAGGAGGGGGGAGGGATCCTCCACCGGGGAGCTGTTTTTT. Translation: CASRRGEGSSTGELFF.

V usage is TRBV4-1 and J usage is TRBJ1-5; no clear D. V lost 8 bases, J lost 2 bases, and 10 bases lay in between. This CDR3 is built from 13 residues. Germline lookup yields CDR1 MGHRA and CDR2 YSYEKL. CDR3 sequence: CASGFGGNQPQHF. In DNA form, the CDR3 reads TGCGCCAGCGGTTTTGGGGGCAATCAGCCCCAGCATTTT.

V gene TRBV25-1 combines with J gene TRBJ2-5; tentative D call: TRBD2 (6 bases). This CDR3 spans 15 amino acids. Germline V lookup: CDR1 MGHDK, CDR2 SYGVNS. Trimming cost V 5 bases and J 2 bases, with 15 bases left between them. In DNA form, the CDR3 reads TGTGCCAGCAGTCTCATCTCCGGGACTCAAGAGACCCAGTACTTC. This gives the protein CASSLISGTQETQYF.